The clone carrying this TCR beta chain has just a few counts. These data come from a study of metastatic and nonmetastatic thyroid tumors. Germline assignment: CDR1 MNHNS and CDR2 SASEGT. The CDR3 has 17 amino acids. V gave up 7 bases and J gave up 7 bases; unmatched junction bases: 17. Every patient was untreated before thyroid surgery. TCRdb re-clonotyped the PCR reads through MiXCR. This sample has approximately 5,400 clones, with about 35% found just once. This chain uses TRBV6-1 with TRBJ2-7; 12 bases fit TRBD2. The clonotype was recovered from a female donor with papillary thyroid cancer or a benign thyroid nodule (not recorded which). Some clones in this sample may be carry-over from other donors' samples. The specimen sequenced was adjacent normal tissue. DNA of the CDR3: TGTGCCAGCAACAAGGCCCTAGCGGGAGGGCGACTGGGGGAGCAGTACTTC. This codes for CASNKALAGGRLGEQYF.